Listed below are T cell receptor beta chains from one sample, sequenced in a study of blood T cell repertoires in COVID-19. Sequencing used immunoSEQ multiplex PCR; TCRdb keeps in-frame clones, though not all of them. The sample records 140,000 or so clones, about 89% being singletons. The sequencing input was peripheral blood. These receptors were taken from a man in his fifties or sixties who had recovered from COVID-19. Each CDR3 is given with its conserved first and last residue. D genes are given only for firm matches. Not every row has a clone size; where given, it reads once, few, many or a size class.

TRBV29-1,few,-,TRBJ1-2,CSVDRDYYGYTF,TGCAGCGTTGACAGGGACTACTATGGCTACACCTTC
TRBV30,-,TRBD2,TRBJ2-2,CAWSRGGQGFF,TGTGCCTGGAGTCGGGGGGGGCAGGGGTTTTTT
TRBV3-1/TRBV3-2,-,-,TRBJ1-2,CASSQELAGEGGYTF,TGTGCCAGCAGCCAAGAGCTTGCTGGGGAGGGTGGCTACACCTTC
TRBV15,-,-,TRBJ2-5,CATRPRGEETQYF,TGTGCCACCAGACCCAGGGGAGAAGAGACCCAGTACTTC
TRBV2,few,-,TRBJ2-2,CASSVDPTVANTGELFF,TGTGCCAGCAGTGTCGATCCGACAGTCGCGAACACCGGGGAGCTGTTTTTT
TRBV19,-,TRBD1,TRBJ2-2,CASSKGQGASTGELFF,TGTGCCAGTAGTAAGGGACAGGGGGCGAGCACCGGGGAGCTGTTTTTT
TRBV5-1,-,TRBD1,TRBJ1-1,CASSLQGARTEAFF,TGCGCCAGCAGCTTACAGGGGGCGCGCACTGAAGCTTTCTTT
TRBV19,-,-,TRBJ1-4,CASSMAATNEKLFF,TGTGCCAGTAGTATGGCTGCAACTAATGAAAAACTGTTTTTT
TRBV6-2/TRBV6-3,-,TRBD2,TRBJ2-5,CASSNEMASGEETQYF,TGTGCCAGCAGCAACGAGATGGCTAGCGGGGAAGAGACCCAGTACTTC
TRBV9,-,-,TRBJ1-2,CASSAGTQQGFYGYTF,TGTGCCAGCAGCGCTGGCACCCAGCAGGGATTCTATGGCTACACCTTC
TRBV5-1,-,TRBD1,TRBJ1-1,CASSLGTGSTEAFF,TGCGCCAGCAGCTTGGGGACAGGGAGCACTGAAGCTTTCTTT
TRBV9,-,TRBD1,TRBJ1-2,CASSADRAHYYGYTF,TGTGCCAGCAGCGCGGACAGGGCACACTACTATGGCTACACCTTC
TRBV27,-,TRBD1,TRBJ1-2,CASSARDRGTGGYTF,TGTGCCAGCAGTGCCCGGGACAGGGGGACGGGCGGCTACACCTTC
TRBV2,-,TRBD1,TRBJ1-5,CASRDWVQGAQHF,TGTGCCAGCAGGGACTGGGTACAGGGGGCCCAGCATTTT
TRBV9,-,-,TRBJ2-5,CASSVFGVETQYF,TGTGCCAGCAGCGTCTTCGGTGTTGAGACCCAGTACTTC
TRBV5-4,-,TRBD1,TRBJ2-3,CASSLGAPGQSTDTQYF,TGTGCCAGCAGCTTGGGAGCTCCGGGACAGAGCACAGATACGCAGTATTTT
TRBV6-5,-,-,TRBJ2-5,CASSDGPNQETQYF,TGTGCCAGCAGCGATGGCCCGAATCAAGAGACCCAGTACTTC
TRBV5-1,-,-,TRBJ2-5,CASSRGHAQETQYF,TGCGCCAGCAGTAGGGGCCACGCACAAGAGACCCAGTACTTC
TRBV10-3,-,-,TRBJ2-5,CAISEEGEETQYF,TGTGCCATCAGTGAAGAGGGAGAAGAGACCCAGTACTTC
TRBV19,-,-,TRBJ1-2,CASSGQTGGYGYTF,TGTGCCAGTAGTGGACAGACAGGCGGCTATGGCTACACCTTC
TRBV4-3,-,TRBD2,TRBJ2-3,CASSQDPSGRTDTQYF,TGCGCCAGCAGCCAAGATCCTAGCGGCCGCACAGATACGCAGTATTTT
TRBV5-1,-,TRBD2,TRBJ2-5,CASSSWTSGGKETQYF,TGCGCCAGCAGCTCCTGGACTAGCGGGGGGAAGGAGACCCAGTACTTC
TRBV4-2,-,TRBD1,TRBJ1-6,CASSQNRDRGQSPLHF,TGTGCCAGCAGCCAAAACCGGGACAGGGGGCAGTCACCCCTCCACTTT
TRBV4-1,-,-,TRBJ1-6,CASSQDSGPYNSPLHF,TGCGCCAGCAGCCAAGATTCAGGGCCTTATAATTCACCCCTCCACTTT
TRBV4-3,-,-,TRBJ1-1,CASSQDLRPSMNTEAFF,TGCGCCAGCAGCCAAGATTTGAGGCCGTCCATGAACACTGAAGCTTTCTTT
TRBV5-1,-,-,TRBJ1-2,CASSPEGAGERYGYTF,TGCGCCAGCAGCCCCGAGGGAGCCGGAGAGAGATATGGCTACACCTTC
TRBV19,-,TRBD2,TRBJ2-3,CASSIRGGAGTDTQYF,TGTGCCAGTAGTATTCGGGGGGGGGCCGGTACAGATACGCAGTATTTT
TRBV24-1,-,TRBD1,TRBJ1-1,CATSDEVRGLDTEAFF,TGTGCCACCAGTGATGAAGTGAGGGGGCTAGACACTGAAGCTTTCTTT
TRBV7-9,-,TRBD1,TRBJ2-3,CASSLPGGSTDTQYF,TGTGCCAGCAGCTTGCCAGGGGGTAGCACAGATACGCAGTATTTT
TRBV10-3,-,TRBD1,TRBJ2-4,CAISGEEQGRNIQYF,TGTGCCATCAGTGGAGAAGAACAGGGGCGAAACATTCAGTACTTC
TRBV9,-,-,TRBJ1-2,CASSVQSRYTF,TGTGCCAGCAGCGTACAGTCTCGCTACACCTTC
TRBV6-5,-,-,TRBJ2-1,CASRATGEQFF,TGTGCCAGCAGAGCAACCGGTGAGCAGTTCTTC
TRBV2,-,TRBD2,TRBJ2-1,CASRVGLAYNEQFF,TGTGCCAGCAGGGTGGGACTAGCTTACAATGAGCAGTTCTTC
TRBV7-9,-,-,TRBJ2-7,CASSSAAQTGGRYREQYF,TGTGCCAGCAGCTCTGCTGCCCAGACTGGGGGCCGGTATCGGGAGCAGTACTTC
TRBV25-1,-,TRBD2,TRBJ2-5,CASSEWAGGPETQYF,TGTGCCAGCAGTGAATGGGCGGGGGGACCAGAGACCCAGTACTTC
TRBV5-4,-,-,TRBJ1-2,CASSPDRRPNYGYTF,TGTGCCAGCAGCCCGGACAGACGGCCTAACTATGGCTACACCTTC
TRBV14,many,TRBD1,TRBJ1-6,CASSCLIGNRDSQVSPLHF,TGTGCCAGCAGCTGCCTTATCGGAAACAGGGACAGTCAGGTTTCACCCCTCCACTTT
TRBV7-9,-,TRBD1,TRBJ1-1,CASSPGTDQGAFF,TGTGCCAGCAGCCCCGGGACAGATCAGGGGGCTTTCTTT
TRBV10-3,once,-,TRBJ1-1,CAISESRTGSSEAFF,TGTGCCATCAGTGAGTCTCGTACAGGGTCAAGTGAAGCTTTCTTT
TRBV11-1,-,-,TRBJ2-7,CASSLATAAGIRTYEQYF,TGTGCCAGCAGCTTAGCAACGGCGGCAGGGATAAGAACCTACGAGCAGTACTTC
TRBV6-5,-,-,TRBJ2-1,CASSWTVQGFGEQFF,TGTGCCAGCAGTTGGACCGTACAGGGCTTCGGTGAGCAGTTCTTC
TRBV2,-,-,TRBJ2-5,CASSEWLGETQYF,TGTGCCAGCAGTGAATGGCTAGGAGAGACCCAGTACTTC
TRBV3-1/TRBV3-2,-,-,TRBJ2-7,CASSQGSINEQYF,TGTGCCAGCAGCCAAGGCAGTATCAACGAGCAGTACTTC
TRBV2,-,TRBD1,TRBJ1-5,CASRAPWTGYQPQHF,TGTGCCAGCAGAGCCCCCTGGACAGGATATCAGCCCCAGCATTTT
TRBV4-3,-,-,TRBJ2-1,CASSQRIAANSYNEQFF,TGCGCCAGCAGCCAGCGCATAGCGGCTAACTCCTACAATGAGCAGTTCTTC
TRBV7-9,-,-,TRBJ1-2,CASSPTARGSQDYGYTF,TGTGCCAGCAGCCCAACCGCCAGGGGCAGCCAAGACTATGGCTACACCTTC
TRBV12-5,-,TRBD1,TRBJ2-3,CASGFTRDSLTDTQYF,TGTGCTAGTGGTTTCACCCGGGACAGTCTCACAGATACGCAGTATTTT
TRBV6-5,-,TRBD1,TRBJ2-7,CASSQGQGAREQYF,TGTGCCAGCAGCCAGGGACAGGGGGCGCGGGAGCAGTACTTC
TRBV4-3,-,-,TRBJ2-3,CASSQEGLARQYF,TGCGCCAGCAGCCAAGAAGGCCTAGCGCGCCAGTATTTT
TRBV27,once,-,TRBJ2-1,CASRTGAGYNEQFF,TGTGCCAGCAGGACAGGCGCAGGGTACAATGAGCAGTTCTTC
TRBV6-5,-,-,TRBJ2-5,CASSSGMHQETQYF,TGTGCCAGCAGTTCAGGAATGCACCAAGAGACCCAGTACTTC
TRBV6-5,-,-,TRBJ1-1,CASSYHGGSTEAFF,TGTGCCAGCAGTTACCATGGGGGGAGCACTGAAGCTTTCTTT
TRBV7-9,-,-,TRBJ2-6,CASSLGGSGANVLTF,TGTGCCAGCAGCTTAGGAGGCTCTGGGGCCAACGTCCTGACTTTC